This T cell receptor beta chain was identified in a study of T-cell reconstitution after alpha-beta-depleted transplantation in children. This clonotype has only a few counts. What it binds is unknown. Preparation of the TCRbeta library used unique molecular identifiers. MiXCR, run by TCRdb on the PCR reads, gives a single entry per CDR3 protein. The sample records around 420,000 distinct CDR3 sequences, around 15% being singletons. Study-wide findings and caveats: Where alpha-beta T cells came from about two months after transplant was reportedly several hundred expanded graft clones. It was newly produced T cells that mostly accounted for T-cell counts and diversity one year after transplant. Day-60 TCRbeta diversity that was high in some patients was derived from surviving recipient T cells and thymic progenitors.

With V trimmed by 4 bases and J by 4 bases, 1 base remained unmatched. This CDR3 is built from 12 residues. Looked up from germline, CDR1 is SGHRS and CDR2 is YFSETQ. V and J are TRBV5-1 and TRBJ1-1, with 7 positions matching TRBD1. The receptor's source is a boy in the first two years of life who had a stem cell transplant for Wiskott-Aldrich syndrome, so the T cells may come from the graft donor. Source: PBMCs, mostly from graft donor cells, taken 360 days after TCRalphabeta/CD19-depleted stem cell transplant. This CDR3 is CASSKGATEAFF. CDR3 sequence (DNA): TGCGCCAGCAGCAAGGGGGCCACTGAAGCTTTCTTT.